This T cell receptor beta chain emerged from a study of lymphopenia after photon versus proton radiotherapy. This table comes from immunoSEQ multiplex PCR, and its TCRdb copy is limited to in-frame clones, with some not included. Of about 30,000 clones in the sample, roughly nine tenths were seen once. V lost 0 bases and J lost 10; bases outside the gene matches: 14. The V gene's germline CDR1 is SGHDN and CDR2 FVKESK. The CDR3 runs to 18 residues. This clone was observed a single time. The TCR originated in a woman between 45 and 65 years old with pancreatic cancer. V and J are TRBV14 and TRBJ2-1; 11 positions agree with TRBD1. This specimen consisted of peripheral blood, obtained from a patient treated with photon-based radiotherapy. The CDR3 DNA is TGTGCCAGCAGCCAAGAGGGGCCCTTCGGGACAGGGGGGGCCGAGCAGTTCTTC. It is translated as CASSQEGPFGTGGAEQFF.